This TCR beta chain came from a study of T cell changes during pregnancy in multiple sclerosis. The method was immunoSEQ multiplex PCR; TCRdb's version includes in-frame clones alone and lacks a portion of them. The sample holds roughly 69,000 clones, more than 75% seen once. There are 13 residues in the CDR3. Trimming took 7 bases from V and 5 from J; bases not matched to a gene: 3. CDR1 and CDR2 from the germline V gene are ENHRY and SYGVKD. This sequence joins TRBV10-3 and TRBJ1-5; 9 nucleotides agree with TRBD1. The TCR sequence derives from a female donor with multiple sclerosis, enrolled in a pregnancy study. The sample was peripheral blood, taken in the third trimester of pregnancy. The CDR3 protein is CAITWDRDQPQHF. Here the CDR3 DNA reads TGTGCCATCACCTGGGACAGGGATCAGCCCCAGCATTTT.